This entry lists 5 T cell receptor beta chains sequenced from one sample in a study of beta chain features in type 1 diabetes. Sequencing targeted expressed TCRB transcripts, as all isolated RNA had been reverse transcribed. Assay: immunoSEQ multiplex PCR; the TCRdb copy retains only in-frame clones and omits some. The table has hundreds of thousands of clones, 11% to 15% seen once. The study, taken as a whole, reports: The study found moderately but significantly shorter TCRB CDR3s in all four CD4+ subsets of Type 1 diabetes patients.

Antigens of these TCRs are unknown. Material for sequencing was naive CD4+ T cells from blood. The source of these receptors is a man between 18 and 35 years old with type 1 diabetes.

The chain uses TRBV10-3 and TRBJ2-7, with D possibly being TRBD1 (6 bases). Trimming took 6 bases from V and 1 from J, leaving 19 bases between them. The CDR3 extends over 16 amino acids. CDR1 and CDR2 (germline): ENHRY, SYGVKD. CDR3 sequence reads: CAIRPSTGISSYEQYF. In nucleotides, the CDR3 is TGTGCCATCAGGCCATCTACAGGGATTAGTTCCTACGAGCAGTACTTC.

The gene calls are TRBV28 and TRBJ2-3; the D is unclear. The CDR3 runs 10 residues. Germline CDR1 reads MDHEN; CDR2 reads SYDVKM. V was clipped by 8 bases and J by 4 bases, with 4 bases between them. The CDR3, as DNA: TGTGCCAGCGGGGCAGATACGCAGTATTTT. Translated, it gives CASGADTQYF.

There are a few counts of this clone. The chain links TRBV21-1 to TRBJ2-1; the table calls TRBD1, which could not be checked here. TRBV21-1 is assigned pseudogene status. The CDR3 covers 15 residues. The CDR3 reads CASSKDRQCYNEQFF. The CDR3 DNA follows: TGTGCCAGCAGCAAAGATAGACAGTGTTACAATGAGCAGTTCTTC.

This sequence joins TRBV28 and TRBJ2-2, with D perhaps TRBD1 (6 bases). V lost 5 bases and J 2 bases, leaving 12 bases between the germline ends. The CDR3 length is 15 residues. Germline CDR1 and CDR2: MDHEN and SYDVKM. CDR3: CASSPNRANTGELFF. The DNA for the CDR3 is TGTGCCAGCAGTCCCAACAGGGCAAACACCGGGGAGCTGTTTTTT. Supplemented by reference TRBV28 and TRBJ2-2, the full variable domain reads DVKVTQSSRYLVKRTGEKVFLECVQDMDHENMFWYRQDPGLGLRLIYFSYDVKMKEKGDIPEGYSVSREKKERFSLILESASTNQTSMYLCASSPNRANTGELFFGEGSRLTVL.

The chain employs TRBV2 and TRBJ2-7, with D maybe TRBD2 (6 bases). This CDR3 has 14 residues. V dropped 8 bases and J dropped 1 base, with 15 bases sitting between them. Germline lookup yields CDR1 SNHLY and CDR2 FYNNEI. CDR3 sequence (DNA): TGTGCCAGCCCACCCAAGGCGGGATCCTACGAGCAGTACTTC. Its translation: CASPPKAGSYEQYF.